This T cell receptor beta chain appears in the sequencing data of a study of blood T cells in healthy people across ages. Each sample yielded at least 5.5 micrograms of PBMC total RNA. Combining a sample-barcoded 5' primer with a J-beta primer mix, a second PCR ran for roughly 7 to 12 cycles. With 12 random nucleotides, a template-switch adaptor tagged each individual cDNA molecule. Each CDR3 protein gets one entry after TCRdb re-called the 5' RACE reads with MiXCR. The profile shows around 940,000 distinct CDR3 sequences, roughly 51% of them singletons. This clonotype was observed a few times. Its antigen is currently unknown. Study-level results: With age, beta diversity per million T cells declined roughly linearly, significantly by about 37. Compared with aged donors, long-lived donors showed fewer expanded clones, suggesting selection.

V lost 1 base, J lost 4 bases, and 12 bases lay in between. Germline V gene data show CDR1 as LGHNA and CDR2 as YSLEER. This CDR3 has 15 residues. This sequence was found in a woman aged 55-69 years in good health. The chain joins TRBV4-3 to TRBJ2-3; D remains ambiguous. Sequencing used blood. This CDR3 is CASSQGGESADTQYF. As DNA, the CDR3 is TGCGCCAGCAGCCAAGGAGGCGAGAGTGCAGATACGCAGTATTTT.